This T cell receptor beta chain stems from a study of post-analysis software for immune sequencing data. In the case of this clonotype: The antigen is undetermined.

Every TCR beta cDNA library bore unique molecular identifiers. Input of about 0.9 to 10 million T cells yielded around 460,000 cDNA molecules. TCRdb re-analysed the PCR reads in MiXCR, keeping a single row per CDR3 protein. The data show 350,000 to 500,000 distinct CDR3 sequences, approximately 39% seen once. Study-level points and caveats: For normalized Chao1 diversity, multiple sclerosis patients scored significantly lower than controls did. Co-batched samples clustered tightly together by F measure. Controls had lower frequencies than patients of four or five TRBV segments, which included TRBV5-6, TRBV5-1 and TRBV20-1.

The CDR3 has 13 residues. Germline V lookup: CDR1 DFQATT, CDR2 SNEGSKA (reference sequence). Trimming left V 7 bases short and J 6 bases short, with 15 bases between. The chain uses TRBV20-1 and TRBJ1-4, with D possibly TRBD1 on 5 matching bases. The TCR sequence derives from a girl aged 2-10 years with multiple sclerosis. The sample consisted of blood. In DNA, the CDR3 is TGCAGTGGGGTCCAGTCGACAGATGAAAAACTGTTTTTT. Translation: CSGVQSTDEKLFF.